This TCR beta chain is drawn from a study of OX40 agonist ivuxolimab in advanced cancers. The study in broad terms: Ivuxolimab was an agonistic, fully human IgG2 monoclonal antibody directed against OX40 (CD134), a costimulatory receptor. The paper covers the monotherapy dose-escalation part of the phase I ivuxolimab trial, which included N of about 50 patients. A male proportion of approximately 83% and a mean age of approximately 61 years, ranging from roughly 23 to 85, were recorded for the dose-escalation cohort. Prior anti-PD-1, anti-PD-L1 or anti-CTLA-4 therapy was permitted, and checkpoint inhibitors had been received by 40% to 50% of dose-escalation patients. Among the roughly 50 dose-escalation patients, 19 had hepatocellular carcinoma, roughly 15 melanoma, 9 renal cell carcinoma and 9 head and neck cancer. Peripheral TCRbeta sequencing aimed to test whether ivuxolimab altered TCR sequence diversity and caused clonal T-cell expansion. Intravenous ivuxolimab was administered to patients every 2 weeks at six dose levels: 0.01, 0.1, 0.3, 1.5, 3 and 10 mg/kg. Three dose-escalation patients achieved partial responses, one with hepatocellular carcinoma and two with cutaneous melanoma.

To sequence the TCRbeta CDR3 region, genomic DNA was isolated from the sorted cells. The immunoSEQ Assay was used for sequencing of TCRbeta CDR3 regions. Imported from immuneACCESS, the table was reduced by TCRdb to in-frame sequences with V and J called. These copies leave out some clones; in studies compared against another copy, an unresolved V gene accounts for under half, and the cause of the remainder is not known. The sample table lists 55,000 to 75,000 clones, roughly nine tenths of them with a count of one. The ten largest clones add up to roughly 0.99% of the sample. Patients with autoimmune disease history or receiving systemic immunosuppression were excluded from the trial. Peripheral blood for TCR sequencing was collected from all dose cohorts at baseline, on cycle 4 day 1, and on cycle 7 day 1. Samples were obtained from an open-label, multicenter, first-in-human phase I dose-escalation trial of ivuxolimab. Adults with locally advanced or metastatic melanoma, renal cell, hepatocellular, or head and neck squamous cell carcinoma were enrolled in the trial. Before TCR sequencing, CD4+ T cells and CD8+ T cells from peripheral blood were sorted into separate populations.

Overall results and qualifications from the work: The antigen specificity of the peripheral T cells that underwent clonal expansion was not determined. At doses from 0.1 to 3.0 mg/kg, clonal expansion was seen in both CD4+ and CD8+ blood T cells between baseline and week 6. Low levels of normalized T-cell clonal expansion were also shown by some nonresponding patients. In the 0.1-3.0 mg/kg groups, partial responders were among the patients with the lowest normalized peripheral clonal expansion, particularly in CD8+ T cells. After ivuxolimab, expanded clones were on average more numerous among CD8+ T cells than among CD4+ T cells.

This clone has a handful of counts. Its antigen remains unidentified. Per-base quality was not reported, and no clone a single base away is much larger than it. V ends up 0 bases short and J 5 bases short, with an unmatched junction base count of 15. Counted from cysteine to phenylalanine, this CDR3 has 18 amino acids. Only the CDR3 portion is preserved as DNA: 54 bases, with reading frame beginning at the first base. Reading the germline V gene gives CDR1 SGHTS and CDR2 YDEGEE. This TCR derives from an adult with an advanced solid tumor such as melanoma, head and neck, liver or kidney cancer. This receptor chain uses TRBV5-8 and TRBJ2-5, and TRBD2 matches 8 of the central bases. Material: CD4+ or CD8+ T cells sorted from blood, obtained in a trial of the OX40 agonist ivuxolimab. The DNA reads as follows: TGTGCCAGCAGCTTGGTGGGACTAGTTTTGCTTTATCCGGAGACCCAGTACTTC. Its protein product is CASSLVGLVLLYPETQYF. Full variable domain (CDR3 extended with the reference TRBV5-8 and TRBJ2-5 proteins): EAGVTQSPTHLIKTRGQQATLRCSPISGHTSVYWYQQALGLGLQFLLWYDEGEERNRGNFPPRFSGRQFPNYSSELNVNALELEDSALYLCASSLVGLVLLYPETQYFGPGTRLLVL.